These 16 T cell receptor beta chains share one sample of origin, sequenced in a study of cytomegalovirus exposure and HLA in healthy donors. The PCR ran on 60 Vbeta and 13 Jbeta primers. Sequencing was performed with immunoSEQ multiplex PCR; in TCRdb, only in-frame clones are kept and a portion is missing. The sample carries roughly 180,000 clones, 70% to 85% recorded once. Specimen: PBMCs. These receptors came from a man younger than 35 in good health and CMV-seronegative.

This clone was observed a few times. This rearrangement joins TRBV10-1 to TRBJ1-1, with D unresolved. Trimming left V 3 bases short and J 6 bases short, with 5 bases between. Germline-derived CDR1 and CDR2 are WNHNN and SYGVQD (reference sequence). CDR3 length: 11 residues. The CDR3 loop reads CASSEEAEAFF. In DNA form, the CDR3 reads TGCGCCAGCAGTGAAGAGGCTGAAGCTTTCTTT.

CDR3 loop: CASSLDRTGNQPQHF. The DNA of the CDR3 is TGTGCCAGCAGCCTCGACCGGACAGGGAATCAGCCCCAGCATTTT. The V and J genes are TRBV6-5 and TRBJ1-5; the match to TRBD1 covers 8 bases. The junction had 8 bases not matched to a gene; V was cut back by 6 bases and J by 4 bases. There are 15 residues in the CDR3. The germline CDR1 and CDR2 sequences are MNHEY and SVGAGI.

The CDR3 sequence is CASKRENYNSPLHF. In DNA, the CDR3 is TGTGCCAGCAAGCGGGAAAACTATAATTCACCCCTCCACTTT. The chain couples TRBV2 to TRBJ1-6; no definite D call. The germline V and J ends were trimmed by 7 bases and 3 bases, with 10 bases remaining between them. CDR3 length: 14 amino acids. The V gene's germline CDR1 is SNHLY and CDR2 FYNNEI. Combining the CDR3 with reference TRBV2 and TRBJ1-6 gives the whole variable domain EPEVTQTPSHQVTQMGQEVILRCVPISNHLYFYWYRQILGQKVEFLVSFYNNEISEKSEIFDDQFSVERPDGSNFTLKIRSTKLEDSAMYFCASKRENYNSPLHFGNGTRLTVT.

This chain joins TRBV2 and TRBJ1-4; maybe TRBD1 (6 bases). V was cut by 6 bases and J by 5 bases, with 10 bases left in between. This CDR3 contains 13 residues. Germline V lookup: CDR1 SNHLY, CDR2 FYNNEI. CDR3 in amino acids: CASRGHENEKLFF. The DNA for the CDR3 is TGTGCCAGCAGGGGACACGAGAATGAAAAACTGTTTTTT.

The J gene is TRBJ1-1, the V gene TRBV11-2; the D gene is possibly TRBD1 (5 bases). Per the germline V gene, CDR1 is SGHAT and CDR2 is FQNNGV. Deletions cut 3 bases from V and 1 base from J, with 9 bases between. This CDR3 spans 14 amino acids. CDR3 amino acids: CASSFDRENTEAFF. Written as DNA, the CDR3 is TGTGCCAGCAGCTTTGACAGAGAGAACACTGAAGCTTTCTTT.

The chain joins TRBV6-5 to TRBJ2-1, with 10 nucleotides matching TRBD2. The ends lost 2 bases at V and 8 bases at J; junction bases unmatched: 9. Germline V lookup: CDR1 MNHEY, CDR2 SVGAGI. The CDR3 covers 16 residues. DNA of the CDR3: TGTGCCAGCAGTTACCTCTTAGCGGGAGGTCTGGATGAGCAGTTCTTC. Translating gives CASSYLLAGGLDEQFF.

The chain recombines TRBV14 with TRBJ2-1, with 8 bases identical to TRBD2. V trimming: 5 bases; J trimming: 7 bases; junction bases outside the gene matches: 13. The CDR3 has 16 residues. Per germline, CDR1 SGHDN and CDR2 FVKESK. CDR3 DNA sequence: TGTGCCAGCAGCGGAGCACTAGCGGCCCGTGGAAATGAGCAGTTCTTC. This translates into CASSGALAARGNEQFF.

The sample holds one count of this clone. The chain joins TRBV4-2 to TRBJ2-2; the D gene is possibly TRBD2 (5 bases). Germline V gene data show CDR1 as LGHNA and CDR2 as YNFKEQ. Trimming took off 0 bases at V and 2 bases at J, with 7 bases between the two ends. The CDR3 covers 15 residues. For the CDR3, the DNA is TGTGCCAGCAGCCAAGAAGGAGGTAACACCGGGGAGCTGTTTTTT. This codes for CASSQEGGNTGELFF.

This chain links TRBV7-9 with TRBJ2-3; 8 bases fit TRBD1. This CDR3 is 17 amino acids long. Germline values: CDR1 SEHNR, CDR2 FQNEAQ (reference sequence). V lost 5 bases to trimming and J lost 0 bases; unmatched junction nucleotides: 10. The CDR3 reads CASSRRSTGVSTDTQYF. The CDR3, as DNA: TGTGCCAGCAGCCGAAGATCGACAGGGGTTAGCACAGATACGCAGTATTTT.

This rearrangement joins TRBV6-1 to TRBJ1-5; 8 nucleotides agree with TRBD1. CDR1 and CDR2 (germline): MNHNS, SASEGT. This CDR3 is built from 14 residues. The V gene end was trimmed by 8 bases and the J gene end by 6 bases; junction bases not matched to a gene: 9. CDR3 nucleotide sequence: TGTGCCAGCCAGGACAGGGTGGTGGGTCAGCCCCAGCATTTT. It encodes CASQDRVVGQPQHF.

DNA for the CDR3: TGTGCCAGCACCCCACCGGGACTAGCGGGAGACGGGCAGTTCTTC. It yields the protein CASTPPGLAGDGQFF. This chain links TRBV28 with TRBJ2-1, with 14 nucleotides matching TRBD2. Looked up from germline, CDR1 is MDHEN and CDR2 is SYDVKM. The ends lost 7 bases at V and 12 bases at J; junction bases unmatched: 11. CDR3 length: 15 amino acids.

V is TRBV13 and J is TRBJ1-1; no reliable D call. This CDR3 region has 13 residues. From germline, CDR1 is PRHDT and CDR2 FYEKMQ (reference sequence). Trimming pared 1 base from V and 7 bases from J, leaving 10 bases between. Written as DNA, the CDR3 is TGTGCCAGCAGCTTAGAAAGTGCAGTTGAAGCTTTCTTT. Its protein product is CASSLESAVEAFF.

The V gene is TRBV4-1, the J gene TRBJ1-3; D not resolved. Per the germline V gene, CDR1 is MGHRA and CDR2 is YSYEKL. V shed 3 bases and J shed 0 bases, with 12 bases lying between them. This CDR3 is 16 amino acids long. CDR3 sequence (DNA): TGCGCCAGCAGCCACGAGCTCACCAACTCTGGAAACACCATATATTTT. Translated: CASSHELTNSGNTIYF.

The gene calls are TRBV27 and TRBJ2-2; TRBD2 might be the D (5 bases). V gave up 0 bases and J gave up 5 bases, with 13 bases separating them. CDR3 length: 16 residues. The V gene's germline CDR1 is MNHEY and CDR2 SMNVEV (reference sequence). Written as DNA, the CDR3 is TGTGCCAGCAGTTTATCGTGGGGAGATCGGACCGGGGAGCTGTTTTTT. The encoded protein is CASSLSWGDRTGELFF.

This clone was seen a few times. The V call is TRBV7-6, the J call TRBJ1-1; D gene uncertain. Germline CDR1 SGHVS, CDR2 FNYEAQ. This CDR3 comprises 16 residues. Trimming left V 1 base short and J 5 bases short, with 17 bases between. CDR3: CASSLEVRHSGTEAFF. As DNA, the CDR3 is TGTGCCAGCAGCTTAGAGGTACGACATTCTGGAACTGAAGCTTTCTTT.

The CDR3: CASSAATRAGLYYGYTF. The CDR3 coding sequence is TGTGCCAGCAGCGCTGCGACGCGGGCCGGCCTTTACTATGGCTACACCTTC. This chain links TRBV4-2 with TRBJ1-2, with no clear D. The CDR3 loop spans 17 amino acids. V was pared by 5 bases and J by 3 bases, with 22 bases between. Germline lookup yields CDR1 LGHNA and CDR2 YNFKEQ.